Reported below is one T cell receptor beta chain. Its target is not known. Sequencing was performed with immunoSEQ multiplex PCR; in TCRdb, only in-frame clones are kept and a portion is missing. The table shows fewer than 60,000 clones, with roughly 82% occurring only once. These data belong to a study of OX40 agonist ivuxolimab in advanced cancers. Looking at the study overall: The patients got ivuxolimab, which is an agonistic anti-OX40 (CD134) antibody. Three patients showed partial responses: one hepatocellular carcinoma and two cutaneous melanoma cases. Study-wide findings and caveats: Clonal expansion by week 6 occurred in CD4+ and CD8+ blood T cells (at 0.1 to 3.0 mg/kg).

This receptor was identified in an adult with an advanced solid tumor such as melanoma, head and neck, liver or kidney cancer. Specimen: CD4+ or CD8+ T cells sorted from blood, collected in a trial of the OX40 agonist ivuxolimab.

CDR3 nucleotide sequence: TGTGCCAGCATCAAGACTGAGGGAGAGACCCAGTACTTC. This sequence encodes CASIKTEGETQYF. The chain combines TRBV6-1 with TRBJ2-5; D is perhaps TRBD2 (5 bases). Germline V gene lookup returns CDR1 MNHNS and CDR2 SASEGT. The CDR3 consists of 13 residues. V lost 7 bases and J lost 4, with 13 bases in between.